This T cell receptor beta chain was captured by sequencing in a study of cytomegalovirus exposure and HLA in healthy donors. Vbeta (60) and Jbeta (13) primers were used in the PCR. The protocol was immunoSEQ multiplex PCR, while the TCRdb copy is restricted to in-frame clones and leaves out a portion. The sample data list approximately 110,000 clones. The CDR3 length is 16 residues. Per the germline V gene, CDR1 is SGHVS and CDR2 is FNYEAQ. The V end was cut by 0 bases, the J end by 9 bases, with 15 bases between. Study results and caveats: In a later analysis, HLA-C alleles had the fewest associated TCRs, DRB1 alleles the most.

Of note for this clone: What it recognizes is unknown.

This clonotype was obtained from a man aged 18 to 30 in good health and CMV-seronegative. The chain joins TRBV7-6 to TRBJ1-6; D is perhaps TRBD1 (5 bases). Source material: PBMCs. The CDR3 DNA is TGTGCCAGCAGCTTAGCGGGTGGAGGGGTTAGTTCACCCCTCCACTTT. It specifies CASSLAGGGVSSPLHF.